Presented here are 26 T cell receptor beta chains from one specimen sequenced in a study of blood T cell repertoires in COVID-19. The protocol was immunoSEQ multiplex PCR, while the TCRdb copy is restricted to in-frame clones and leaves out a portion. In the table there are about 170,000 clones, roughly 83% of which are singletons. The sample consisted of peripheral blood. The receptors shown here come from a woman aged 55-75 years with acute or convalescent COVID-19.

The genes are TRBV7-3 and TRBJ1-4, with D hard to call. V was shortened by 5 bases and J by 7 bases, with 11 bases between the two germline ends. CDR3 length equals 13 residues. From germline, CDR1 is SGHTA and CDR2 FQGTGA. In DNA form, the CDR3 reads TGTGCCAGCAGCGCGAACTATGGTGAAAAACTGTTTTTT. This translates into CASSANYGEKLFF.

The CDR3 nucleotides are TGTGCCTGGAGTGTCGCGGTTACGACTAATGAAAAACTGTTTTTT. Amino acids: CAWSVAVTTNEKLFF. The chain joins TRBV30 to TRBJ1-4, with D unresolved. Germline CDR1 GTSNPN, CDR2 SVGIG (reference sequence). V was shortened by 0 bases and J by 2 bases, with 10 bases between the two germline ends. This CDR3 contains 15 residues. The full variable domain, rest sourced from reference TRBV30 and TRBJ1-4, is SQTIHQWPATLVQPVGSPLSLECTVEGTSNPNLYWYRQAAGRGLQLLFYSVGIGQISSEVPQNLSASRPQDRQFILSSKKLLLSDSGFYLCAWSVAVTTNEKLFFGSGTQLSVL.

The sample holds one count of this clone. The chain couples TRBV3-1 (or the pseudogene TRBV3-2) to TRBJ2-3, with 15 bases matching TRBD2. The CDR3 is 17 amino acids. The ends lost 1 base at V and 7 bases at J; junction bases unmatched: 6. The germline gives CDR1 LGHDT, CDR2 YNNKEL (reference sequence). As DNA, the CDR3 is TGTGCCAGCAGCCAAGGTGGACTAGCGGGGGGGCCGAATACGCAGTATTTT. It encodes CASSQGGLAGGPNTQYF.

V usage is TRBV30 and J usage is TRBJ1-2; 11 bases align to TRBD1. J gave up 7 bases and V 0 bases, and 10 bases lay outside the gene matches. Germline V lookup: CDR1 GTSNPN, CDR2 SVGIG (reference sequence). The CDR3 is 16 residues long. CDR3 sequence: CAWSVRGGTGGIGYTF. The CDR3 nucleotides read TGTGCCTGGAGTGTACGGGGAGGGACAGGGGGAATTGGCTACACCTTC. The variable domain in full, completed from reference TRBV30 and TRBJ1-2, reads SQTIHQWPATLVQPVGSPLSLECTVEGTSNPNLYWYRQAAGRGLQLLFYSVGIGQISSEVPQNLSASRPQDRQFILSSKKLLLSDSGFYLCAWSVRGGTGGIGYTFGSGTRLTVV.

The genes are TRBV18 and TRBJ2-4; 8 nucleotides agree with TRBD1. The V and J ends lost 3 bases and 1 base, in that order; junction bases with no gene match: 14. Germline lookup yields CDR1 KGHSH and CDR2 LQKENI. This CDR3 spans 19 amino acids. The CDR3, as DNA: TGTGCCAGCTCACCGCCGGGACAGGTTACCATGAGGGCCAAAAACATTCAGTACTTC. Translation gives CASSPPGQVTMRAKNIQYF.

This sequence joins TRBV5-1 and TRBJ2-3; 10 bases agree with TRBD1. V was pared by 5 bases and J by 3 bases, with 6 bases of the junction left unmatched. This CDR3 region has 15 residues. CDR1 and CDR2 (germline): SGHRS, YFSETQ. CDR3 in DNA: TGCGCCAGCAGTCGGTGGACAGGGGGGACAGATACGCAGTATTTT. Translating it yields CASSRWTGGTDTQYF.

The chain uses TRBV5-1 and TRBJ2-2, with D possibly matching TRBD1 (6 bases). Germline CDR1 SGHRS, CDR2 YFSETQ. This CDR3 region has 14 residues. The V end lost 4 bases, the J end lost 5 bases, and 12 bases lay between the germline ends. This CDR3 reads CASSALQGTGELFF. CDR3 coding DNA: TGCGCCAGCAGCGCGCTACAGGGAACCGGGGAGCTGTTTTTT.

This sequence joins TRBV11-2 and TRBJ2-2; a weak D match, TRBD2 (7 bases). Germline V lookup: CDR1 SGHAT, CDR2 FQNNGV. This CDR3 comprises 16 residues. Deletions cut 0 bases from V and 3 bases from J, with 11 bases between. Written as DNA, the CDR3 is TGTGCCAGCAGCTTAGACGGGGGGCGATACACCGGGGAGCTGTTTTTT. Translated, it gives CASSLDGGRYTGELFF.

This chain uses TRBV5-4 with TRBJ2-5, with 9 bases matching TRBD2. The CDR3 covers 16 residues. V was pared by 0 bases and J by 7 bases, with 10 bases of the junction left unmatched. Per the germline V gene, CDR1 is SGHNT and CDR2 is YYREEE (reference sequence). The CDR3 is CASSLEASGGSGTQYF. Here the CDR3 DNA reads TGTGCCAGCAGCTTGGAGGCGAGCGGGGGGTCAGGGACCCAGTACTTC.

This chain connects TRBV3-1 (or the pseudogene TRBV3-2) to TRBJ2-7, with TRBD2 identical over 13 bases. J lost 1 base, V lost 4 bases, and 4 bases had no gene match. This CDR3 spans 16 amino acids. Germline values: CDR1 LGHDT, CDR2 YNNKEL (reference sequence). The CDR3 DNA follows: TGTGCCAGCAGCCTCGGGACTAGCGGGGTATCCTACGAGCAGTACTTC. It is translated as CASSLGTSGVSYEQYF.

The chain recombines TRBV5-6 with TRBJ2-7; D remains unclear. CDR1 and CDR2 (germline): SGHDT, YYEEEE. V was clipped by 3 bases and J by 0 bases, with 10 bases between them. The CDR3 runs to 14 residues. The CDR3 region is CASSYPGYSYEQYF. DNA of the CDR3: TGTGCCAGCAGCTATCCGGGTTACTCCTACGAGCAGTACTTC.

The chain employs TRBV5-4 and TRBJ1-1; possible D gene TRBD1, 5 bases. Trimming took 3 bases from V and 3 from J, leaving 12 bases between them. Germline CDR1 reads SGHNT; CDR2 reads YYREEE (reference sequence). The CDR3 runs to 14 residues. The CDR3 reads CASSSWGPYTEAFF. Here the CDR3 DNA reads TGTGCCAGCAGCTCCTGGGGCCCATACACTGAAGCTTTCTTT.

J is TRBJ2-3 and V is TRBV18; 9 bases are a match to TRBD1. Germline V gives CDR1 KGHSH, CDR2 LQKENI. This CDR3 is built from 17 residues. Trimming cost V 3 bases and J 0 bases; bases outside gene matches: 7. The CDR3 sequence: CASSPANRGPSTDTQYF. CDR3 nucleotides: TGTGCCAGCTCACCGGCAAACAGGGGGCCAAGCACAGATACGCAGTATTTT.

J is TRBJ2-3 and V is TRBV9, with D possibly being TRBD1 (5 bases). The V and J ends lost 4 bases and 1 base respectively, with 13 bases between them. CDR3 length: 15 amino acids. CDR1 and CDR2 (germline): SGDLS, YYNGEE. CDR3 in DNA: TGTGCCAGCAGCCTTCAGGGCTTTGGCACAGATACGCAGTATTTT. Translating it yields CASSLQGFGTDTQYF.

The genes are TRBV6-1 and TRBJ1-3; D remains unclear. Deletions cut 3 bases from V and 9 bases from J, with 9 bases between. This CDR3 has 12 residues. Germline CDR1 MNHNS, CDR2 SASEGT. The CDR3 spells CASSEESSTIYF. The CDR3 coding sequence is TGTGCCAGCAGTGAGGAGAGTAGCACCATATATTTT.

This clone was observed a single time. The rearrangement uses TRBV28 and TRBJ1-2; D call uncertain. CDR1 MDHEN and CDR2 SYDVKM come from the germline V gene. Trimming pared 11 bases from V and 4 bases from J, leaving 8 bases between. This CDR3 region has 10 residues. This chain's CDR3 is CAPRFYGYTF. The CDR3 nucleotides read TGTGCCCCTAGGTTCTATGGCTACACCTTC.

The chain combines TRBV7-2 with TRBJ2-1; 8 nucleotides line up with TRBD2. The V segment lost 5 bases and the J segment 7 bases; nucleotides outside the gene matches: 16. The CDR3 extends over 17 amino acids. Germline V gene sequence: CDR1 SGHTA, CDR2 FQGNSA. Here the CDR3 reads CASSIRTFSGAENEQFF. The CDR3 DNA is TGTGCCAGCAGCATACGGACCTTTAGCGGGGCTGAGAATGAGCAGTTCTTC. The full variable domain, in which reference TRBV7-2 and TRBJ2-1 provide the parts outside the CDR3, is GAGVSQSPSNKVTEKGKDVELRCDPISGHTALYWYRQSLGQGLEFLIYFQGNSAPDKSGLPSDRFSAERTGGSVSTLTIQRTQQEDSAVYLCASSIRTFSGAENEQFFGPGTRLTVL.

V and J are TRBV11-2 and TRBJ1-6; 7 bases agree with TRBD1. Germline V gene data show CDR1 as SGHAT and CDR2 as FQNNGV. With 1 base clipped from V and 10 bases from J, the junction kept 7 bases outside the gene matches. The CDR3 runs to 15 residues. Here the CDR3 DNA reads TGTGCCAGCAGCTTAGGACAGGGATGGGGCTCACCCCTCCACTTT. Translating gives CASSLGQGWGSPLHF.

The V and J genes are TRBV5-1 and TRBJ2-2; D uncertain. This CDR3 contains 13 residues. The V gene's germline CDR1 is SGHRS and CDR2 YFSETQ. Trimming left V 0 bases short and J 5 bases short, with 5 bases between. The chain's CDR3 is CASSLVETGELFF. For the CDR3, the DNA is TGCGCCAGCAGCTTGGTGGAGACCGGGGAGCTGTTTTTT. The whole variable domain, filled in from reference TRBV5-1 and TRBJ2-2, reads KAGVTQTPRYLIKTRGQQVTLSCSPISGHRSVSWYQQTPGQGLQFLFEYFSETQRNKGNFPGRFSGRQFSNSRSEMNVSTLELGDSALYLCASSLVETGELFFGEGSRLTVL.

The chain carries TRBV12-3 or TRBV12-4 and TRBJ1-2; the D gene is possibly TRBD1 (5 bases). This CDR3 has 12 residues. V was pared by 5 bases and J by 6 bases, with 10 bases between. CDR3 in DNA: TGTGCCAGCAGTATACAGGTTAATGGCTACACCTTC. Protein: CASSIQVNGYTF.

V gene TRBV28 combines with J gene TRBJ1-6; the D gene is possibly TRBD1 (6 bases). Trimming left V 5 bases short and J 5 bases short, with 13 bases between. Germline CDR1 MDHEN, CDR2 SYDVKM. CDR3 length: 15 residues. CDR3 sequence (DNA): TGTGCCAGCAGTCCCCTGGACAGTGATAATTCACCCCTCCACTTT. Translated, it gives CASSPLDSDNSPLHF.

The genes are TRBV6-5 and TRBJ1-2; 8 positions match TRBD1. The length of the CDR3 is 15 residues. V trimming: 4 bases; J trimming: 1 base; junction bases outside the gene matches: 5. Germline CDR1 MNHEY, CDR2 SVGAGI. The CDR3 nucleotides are TGTGCCAGCAGTTGGACAGGGAATCTTAACTATGGCTACACCTTC. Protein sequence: CASSWTGNLNYGYTF.

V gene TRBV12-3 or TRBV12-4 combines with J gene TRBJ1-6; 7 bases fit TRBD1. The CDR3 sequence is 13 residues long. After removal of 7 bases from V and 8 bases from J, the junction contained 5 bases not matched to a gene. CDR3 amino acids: CASTGTEHSPLHF. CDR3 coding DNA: TGTGCCAGCACAGGGACAGAACATTCACCCCTCCACTTT.

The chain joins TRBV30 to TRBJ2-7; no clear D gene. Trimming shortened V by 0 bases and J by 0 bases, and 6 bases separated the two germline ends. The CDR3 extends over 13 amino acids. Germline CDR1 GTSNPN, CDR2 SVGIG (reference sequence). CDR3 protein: CAWSVFSSYEQYF. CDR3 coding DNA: TGTGCCTGGAGTGTATTCAGCTCCTACGAGCAGTACTTC. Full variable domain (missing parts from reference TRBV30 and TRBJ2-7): SQTIHQWPATLVQPVGSPLSLECTVEGTSNPNLYWYRQAAGRGLQLLFYSVGIGQISSEVPQNLSASRPQDRQFILSSKKLLLSDSGFYLCAWSVFSSYEQYFGPGTRLTVT.

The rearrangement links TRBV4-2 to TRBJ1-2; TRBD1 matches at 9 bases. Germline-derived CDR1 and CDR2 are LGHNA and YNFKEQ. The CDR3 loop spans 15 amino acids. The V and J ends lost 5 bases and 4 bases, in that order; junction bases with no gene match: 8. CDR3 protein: CASSAGTGHGYGYTF. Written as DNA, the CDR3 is TGTGCCAGCAGCGCTGGGACAGGGCATGGCTATGGCTACACCTTC.

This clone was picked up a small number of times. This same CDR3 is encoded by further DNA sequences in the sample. The CDR3 here is CASSWGQSQETQYF. CDR3 nucleotide sequence: TGCGCCAGCAGCTGGGGACAGAGTCAAGAGACCCAGTACTTC. The rearrangement joins TRBV5-1 to TRBJ2-5, with 7 bases that match TRBD1. This CDR3 has 14 amino acids. V was pared by 3 bases and J by 2 bases, with 4 bases of the junction left unmatched. The germline V gene has CDR1 SGHRS and CDR2 YFSETQ.